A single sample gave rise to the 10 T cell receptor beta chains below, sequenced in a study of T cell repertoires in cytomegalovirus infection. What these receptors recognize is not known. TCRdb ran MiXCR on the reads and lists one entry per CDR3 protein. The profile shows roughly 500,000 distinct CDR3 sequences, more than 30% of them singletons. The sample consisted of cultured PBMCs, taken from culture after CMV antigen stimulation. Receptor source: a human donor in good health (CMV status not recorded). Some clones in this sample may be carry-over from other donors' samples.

The CDR3 DNA reads as TGTGCCAGCAGACCCGGACAGGGTGGGTTGTGGGAGACCCAGTACTTC. It is translated as CASRPGQGGLWETQYF. The chain combines TRBV6-6 with TRBJ2-5; 8 bases align to TRBD1. The trim removed 6 bases at V and 5 bases at J, leaving 14 bases unmatched. Germline V gene lookup returns CDR1 MNHNY and CDR2 SVGAGI (reference sequence). CDR3 size: 16 residues.

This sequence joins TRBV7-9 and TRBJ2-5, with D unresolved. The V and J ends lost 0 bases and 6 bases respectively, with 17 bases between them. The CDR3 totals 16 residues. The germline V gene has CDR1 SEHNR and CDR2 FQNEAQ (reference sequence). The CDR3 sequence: CASSLAEGGVAKTQYF. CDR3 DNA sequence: TGTGCCAGCAGCTTAGCGGAAGGTGGGGTAGCAAAGACCCAGTACTTC.

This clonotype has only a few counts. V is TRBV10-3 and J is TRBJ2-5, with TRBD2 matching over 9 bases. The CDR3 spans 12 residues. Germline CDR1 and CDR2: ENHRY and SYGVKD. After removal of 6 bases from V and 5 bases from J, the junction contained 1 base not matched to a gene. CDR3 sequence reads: CAIRGLAETQYF. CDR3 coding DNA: TGTGCCATCAGGGGACTAGCCGAGACCCAGTACTTC.

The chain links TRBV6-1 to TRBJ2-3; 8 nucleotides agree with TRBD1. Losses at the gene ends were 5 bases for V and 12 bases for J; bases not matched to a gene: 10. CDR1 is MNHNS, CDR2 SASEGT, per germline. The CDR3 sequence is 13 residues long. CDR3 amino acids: CASSSPTGQDQYF. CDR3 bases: TGTGCCAGCAGTTCCCCAACGGGACAGGACCAGTATTTT.

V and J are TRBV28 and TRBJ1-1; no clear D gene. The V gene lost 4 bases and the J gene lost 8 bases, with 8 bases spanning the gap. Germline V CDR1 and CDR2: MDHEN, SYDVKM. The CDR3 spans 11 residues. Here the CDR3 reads CASSYTGEAFF. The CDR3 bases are TGTGCCAGCAGTTATACGGGGGAAGCTTTCTTT.

The chain's CDR3 is CSVENINEQFF. CDR3 sequence (DNA): TGCAGCGTTGAAAATATAAATGAGCAGTTCTTC. The chain uses TRBV29-1 and TRBJ2-1; no reliable D call. The CDR3 extends over 11 amino acids. Per germline, CDR1 SQVTM and CDR2 ANQGSEA. With 2 bases removed from V and 7 bases from J, the gap between germline ends came to 6 bases.

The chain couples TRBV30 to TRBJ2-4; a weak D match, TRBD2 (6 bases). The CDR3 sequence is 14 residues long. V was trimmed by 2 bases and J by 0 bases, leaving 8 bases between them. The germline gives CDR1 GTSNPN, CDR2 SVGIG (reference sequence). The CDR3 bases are TGTGCCTGGAGTATGGGACTAGCCAAAAACATTCAGTACTTC. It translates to CAWSMGLAKNIQYF.

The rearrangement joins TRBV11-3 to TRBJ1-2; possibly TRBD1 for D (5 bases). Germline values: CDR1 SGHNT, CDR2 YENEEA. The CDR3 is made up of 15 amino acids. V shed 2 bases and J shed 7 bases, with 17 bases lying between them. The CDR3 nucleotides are TGTGCCAGCAGCTTAAGCGGGACCCGAGGTTCTGGCTACACCTTC. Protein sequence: CASSLSGTRGSGYTF.

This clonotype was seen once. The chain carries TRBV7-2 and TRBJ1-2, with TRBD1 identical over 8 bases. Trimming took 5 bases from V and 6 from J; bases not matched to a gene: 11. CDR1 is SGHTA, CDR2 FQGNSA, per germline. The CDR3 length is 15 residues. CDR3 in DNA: TGTGCCAGCAGCCGTAGAGGACAGGGAGAGGATGGCTACACCTTC. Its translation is CASSRRGQGEDGYTF.

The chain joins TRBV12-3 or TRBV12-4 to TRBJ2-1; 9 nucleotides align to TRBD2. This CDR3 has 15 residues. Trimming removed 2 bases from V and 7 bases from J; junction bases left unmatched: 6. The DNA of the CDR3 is TGTGCCAGCAGTTTAAGGCGGGAGGGCCTGAATGAGCAGTTCTTC. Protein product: CASSLRREGLNEQFF.